This T cell receptor beta chain was sequenced during a study of T cell changes during pregnancy in multiple sclerosis. Assay: immunoSEQ multiplex PCR; the TCRdb copy retains only in-frame clones and omits some. The sample lists 40,000 to 50,000 clones; more than 85% were seen once. The CDR3 is 15 amino acids. Germline V CDR1 and CDR2: LGHNA, YNFKEQ. The trim removed 1 base at V and 4 bases at J, leaving 6 bases unmatched. This chain connects TRBV4-2 to TRBJ2-5, with 7 bases identical to TRBD2. This sample comprised CD4+ T cells from peripheral blood mononuclear cells, obtained in the third trimester of pregnancy. This clonotype was sampled from a female donor with multiple sclerosis, enrolled in a pregnancy study. CDR3 bases: TGTGCCAGCAGCCAAGCCAGCGGGGAGGGAGAGACCCAGTACTTC. Encoded protein: CASSQASGEGETQYF.